These 30 T cell receptor beta chains originate from one sample sequenced in a study of radiotherapy plus CTLA-4 blockade in lung cancer. Here immunoSEQ multiplex PCR was the method, and the copy in TCRdb shows in-frame clones only, minus some. The sample contains tens of thousands of clones, roughly 86% of which appear only once. Sequences were derived from peripheral blood, sampled from a patient treated with radiotherapy plus ipilimumab. The receptors come from a human donor with non-small cell lung cancer that progressed on radiotherapy plus ipilimumab.

J is TRBJ1-1 and V is TRBV7-2; tentatively, D is TRBD1 (5 bases). Germline assignment: CDR1 SGHTA and CDR2 FQGNSA. This CDR3 comprises 12 residues. Trimming left V 4 bases short and J 11 bases short, with 14 bases between. The CDR3 reads CASSSARGEAFF. The CDR3 coding sequence is TGTGCCAGCAGCTCAGCGAGGGGCGAGGCTTTCTTT.

V and J are TRBV28 and TRBJ2-3, with D possibly called TRBD1 or TRBD2 (6 bases each). Germline V lookup: CDR1 MDHEN, CDR2 SYDVKM. The CDR3 extends over 15 amino acids. Between the trimmed V and J ends, which lost 3 bases and 0 bases, there was a span of 10 bases. As DNA, the CDR3 is TGTGCCAGCAGTTTGCAGGGGACTAGCACAGATACGCAGTATTTT. It translates to CASSLQGTSTDTQYF.

This chain links TRBV4-1 with TRBJ1-2; D perhaps matches TRBD1 (5 bases). CDR3 length: 16 residues. The germline V gene has CDR1 MGHRA and CDR2 YSYEKL. Trimming left V 0 bases short and J 7 bases short, with 18 bases between. CDR3 DNA: TGCGCCAGCAGCCAAGATTCCCGGGGCAAGACGGGTGGCTACACCTTC. It codes for CASSQDSRGKTGGYTF.

The V and J genes are TRBV14 and TRBJ1-1; D gene unclear. This CDR3 region has 13 residues. Germline CDR1 and CDR2: SGHDN and FVKESK. V lost 1 base and J 10 bases, leaving 13 bases between the germline ends. CDR3 in DNA: TGTGCCAGCAGCCAAGTAGTCTTTTCAGTAGCTTTCTTT. Translated, it gives CASSQVVFSVAFF.

The chain uses TRBV29-1 and TRBJ2-5; 7 nucleotides align to TRBD1. V lost 1 base to trimming and J lost 3 bases; unmatched junction nucleotides: 2. This CDR3 is 13 amino acids long. The germline V gene has CDR1 SQVTM and CDR2 ANQGSEA. CDR3 DNA sequence: TGCAGCGTTGAAGGCAGGGGGAAAGAGACCCAGTACTTC. This encodes CSVEGRGKETQYF.

The chain recombines TRBV19 with TRBJ2-2, with 11 bases lining up with TRBD2. Trimming removed 6 bases from V and 3 bases from J; junction bases left unmatched: 6. The germline gives CDR1 LNHDA, CDR2 SQIVND (reference sequence). The length of the CDR3 is 16 residues. The CDR3 sequence is CASRHSGRAYTGELFF. The CDR3 DNA is TGTGCCAGTAGGCATAGCGGGAGGGCCTACACCGGGGAGCTGTTTTTT.

This clone was counted a few times. The chain couples TRBV4-2 to TRBJ1-6; no definite D call. This CDR3 comprises 12 residues. CDR1 and CDR2 (germline): LGHNA, YNFKEQ. Trimming removed 0 bases from V and 12 bases from J, with 6 bases in between. CDR3 in amino acids: CASSQEGGPLHF. The CDR3 DNA follows: TGTGCCAGCAGCCAAGAGGGTGGACCCCTCCACTTT.

V usage is TRBV9 and J usage is TRBJ1-6, with D possibly matching TRBD1 (5 bases). Germline CDR1 SGDLS, CDR2 YYNGEE. Trimming removed 0 bases from V and 7 bases from J, with 14 bases in between. The CDR3 is 16 amino acids. The CDR3 is CASSVETDILNSPLHF. The CDR3 nucleotides read TGTGCCAGCAGCGTAGAGACGGACATTCTAAATTCACCCCTCCACTTT.

The V and J genes are TRBV11-3 and TRBJ2-1; D is perhaps TRBD1 (5 bases). CDR1 SGHNT and CDR2 YENEEA come from the germline V gene. V was trimmed by 2 bases and J by 8 bases, leaving 7 bases between them. The length of the CDR3 is 12 residues. The DNA of the CDR3 is TGTGCCAGCAGCTTAATAGGGGATGAGCAGTTCTTC. It translates to CASSLIGDEQFF.

This clone was picked up one time. This sequence joins TRBV5-1 and TRBJ1-4; unclear D gene. Germline CDR1 SGHRS, CDR2 YFSETQ. V lost 3 bases and J lost 0, with 18 bases in between. This CDR3 comprises 18 residues. Here the CDR3 reads CASSSVLGIPTTNEKLFF. CDR3 sequence (DNA): TGCGCCAGCAGCTCCGTGTTGGGGATTCCTACAACTAATGAAAAACTGTTTTTT.

This chain connects TRBV27 to TRBJ1-6; D is ambiguous. Germline CDR1 MNHEY, CDR2 SMNVEV (reference sequence). The germline V and J ends were trimmed by 2 bases and 5 bases, with 10 bases remaining between them. This CDR3 has 15 amino acids. The DNA of the CDR3 is TGTGCCAGCAGTTTAGGTCCACGTAATAATTCACCCCTCCACTTT. This translates into CASSLGPRNNSPLHF.

Only a few counts were recorded for this clone. The V call is TRBV28, the J call TRBJ2-7; 9 bases agree with TRBD1. The CDR3 runs 15 residues. V shed 6 bases and J 1 base; nucleotides not matched to a gene: 7. Germline values: CDR1 MDHEN, CDR2 SYDVKM. The CDR3 reads CASSARDRVSYEQYF. The CDR3 region has the DNA TGTGCCAGCAGCGCCCGGGACAGGGTTTCCTACGAGCAGTACTTC. Together with reference TRBV28 and TRBJ2-7, the CDR3 gives the full variable domain: DVKVTQSSRYLVKRTGEKVFLECVQDMDHENMFWYRQDPGLGLRLIYFSYDVKMKEKGDIPEGYSVSREKKERFSLILESASTNQTSMYLCASSARDRVSYEQYFGPGTRLTVT.

J is TRBJ2-5 and V is TRBV5-3; 8 bases fit TRBD2. Being an ORF, TRBV5-3 has a function that is uncertain. The CDR3 extends over 15 amino acids. The ends lost 3 bases at V and 5 bases at J; junction bases unmatched: 9. CDR3 region: CARSSCTSGPETQYF. As DNA, the CDR3 is TGTGCCAGAAGCTCGTGCACTAGCGGTCCGGAGACCCAGTACTTC.

This rearrangement joins TRBV18 to TRBJ2-7; TRBD2 aligns across 8 bases. V lost 6 bases to trimming and J lost 6 bases; unmatched junction nucleotides: 16. The germline CDR1 and CDR2 sequences are KGHSH and LQKENI. The CDR3 sequence is 16 residues long. This CDR3 is CASSSRGGGDSGEQYF. For the CDR3, the DNA is TGTGCCAGCTCCAGTCGGGGGGGAGGCGACTCCGGCGAGCAGTACTTC.

The genes are TRBV2 and TRBJ2-3, with D perhaps TRBD2 (6 bases). CDR1 SNHLY and CDR2 FYNNEI come from the germline V gene. This CDR3 spans 14 amino acids. Trimming cost V 3 bases and J 5 bases, with 12 bases left between them. CDR3 amino acids: CASSDSGAGDTQYF. The DNA of the CDR3 is TGTGCCAGCAGTGATTCGGGAGCGGGAGATACGCAGTATTTT.

Points on this clone: The same CDR3 is also encoded by other DNA sequences in this sample. The V gene is TRBV30, the J gene TRBJ2-6; D is possibly TRBD2 (6 bases). V gave up 0 bases and J gave up 2 bases, with 8 bases separating them. Looked up from germline, CDR1 is GTSNPN and CDR2 is SVGIG (reference sequence). This CDR3 has 15 residues. CDR3 region: CAWSVGGAGANVLTF. In DNA form, the CDR3 reads TGTGCCTGGAGTGTAGGAGGGGCTGGGGCCAACGTCCTGACTTTC.

J is TRBJ1-5 and V is TRBV2, with 7 bases identical to TRBD1. The V segment lost 2 bases and the J segment 2 bases; nucleotides outside the gene matches: 6. The germline V gene has CDR1 SNHLY and CDR2 FYNNEI. The CDR3 sequence is 16 residues long. The CDR3 DNA reads as TGTGCCAGCAGTGAATTTGCCAGGGGGGGCAATCAGCCCCAGCATTTT. Its translation: CASSEFARGGNQPQHF.

This chain joins TRBV11-3 and TRBJ2-1; D remains unclear. Trimming cost V 7 bases and J 0 bases, with 13 bases left between them. The CDR3 runs 15 residues. CDR1 and CDR2 (germline): SGHNT, YENEEA. The CDR3, as DNA: TGTGCCAGCACCCCGGGCCCTAGCTCCTACAATGAGCAGTTCTTC. Protein: CASTPGPSSYNEQFF.

The chain couples TRBV7-9 to TRBJ1-1; no clear D gene. CDR3 length equals 11 residues. The V gene's germline CDR1 is SEHNR and CDR2 FQNEAQ (reference sequence). CDR3 DNA sequence: TGTGCTAGCGGTGTGAACACTGAAGCTTTCTTT. Protein product: CASGVNTEAFF.

This chain connects TRBV9 to TRBJ1-4, with D unresolved. Trimming stripped 4 bases from V and 2 bases from J, with 21 bases between. The CDR3 runs 18 residues. Germline V gene sequence: CDR1 SGDLS, CDR2 YYNGEE. CDR3 sequence reads: CASSSGPGGPATNEKLFF. The CDR3 DNA sequence: TGTGCCAGCAGCTCCGGCCCAGGCGGCCCCGCGACTAATGAAAAACTGTTTTTT. Variable domain in full (rest from reference TRBV9 and TRBJ1-4): DSGVTQTPKHLITATGQRVTLRCSPRSGDLSVYWYQQSLDQGLQFLIQYYNGEERAKGNILERFSAQQFPDLHSELNLSSLELGDSALYFCASSSGPGGPATNEKLFFGSGTQLSVL.

This chain uses TRBV19 with TRBJ2-1, with 14 bases aligning to TRBD2. The V gene end was trimmed by 5 bases and the J gene end by 6 bases; junction bases not matched to a gene: 6. CDR3 size: 16 residues. CDR1 and CDR2 from the germline V gene are LNHDA and SQIVND (reference sequence). The DNA for the CDR3 is TGTGCCAGTAGTGTTTCCGGGACTAGCGGGAGCAATGAGCAGTTCTTC. Protein: CASSVSGTSGSNEQFF.

The chain is built from TRBV7-2 and TRBJ1-2; TRBD1 aligns across 7 bases. CDR1 and CDR2 from the germline V gene are SGHTA and FQGNSA. This CDR3 comprises 14 residues. With 5 bases clipped from V and 4 bases from J, the junction kept 7 bases outside the gene matches. The CDR3 region has the DNA TGTGCCAGCAGCCCCAGACAGGGCGCCTATGGCTACACCTTC. It is translated as CASSPRQGAYGYTF.

V gene TRBV29-1 combines with J gene TRBJ1-3; D unclear. CDR1 is SQVTM, CDR2 ANQGSEA, per germline. The CDR3 spans 14 residues. V lost 6 bases and J lost 1, with 13 bases in between. The CDR3: CSVTRGTSGNTIYF. For the CDR3, the DNA is TGCAGCGTCACCCGGGGTACTTCTGGAAACACCATATATTTT.

The chain has TRBV18 and TRBJ2-1; D not certain. This CDR3 has 16 amino acids. V was cut by 0 bases and J by 10 bases, with 19 bases left in between. Germline V gene data show CDR1 as KGHSH and CDR2 as LQKENI. The DNA of the CDR3 is TGTGCCAGCTCACCACCTCCCCCTGCTCCAAGGTTGGAGCAGTTCTTC. It is translated as CASSPPPPAPRLEQFF.

This clone was counted only a few times. CDR3 in amino acids: CASSPWSAGSGNTIYF. The CDR3 DNA sequence: TGTGCCAGCAGCCCCTGGTCCGCGGGATCTGGAAACACCATATATTTT. V is TRBV7-2 and J is TRBJ1-3; D not resolved. This CDR3 comprises 16 residues. V lost 5 bases, J lost 1 base, and 15 bases lay in between. Germline CDR1 reads SGHTA; CDR2 reads FQGNSA.

This clone was detected once. The CDR3 is CASSSGTENYGYTF. The CDR3 nucleotides read TGTGCCAGCAGTTCGGGGACAGAAAACTATGGCTACACCTTC. The gene calls are TRBV6-5 and TRBJ1-2, with TRBD1 matching 7 bases. The germline V gene has CDR1 MNHEY and CDR2 SVGAGI. After removal of 4 bases from V and 2 bases from J, the junction contained 4 bases not matched to a gene. The CDR3 is made up of 14 amino acids.

This clone was picked up one time. The rearrangement uses TRBV5-4 and TRBJ2-2; the match to TRBD1 covers 9 bases. CDR1 and CDR2 from the germline V gene are SGHNT and YYREEE (reference sequence). With 4 bases clipped from V and 6 bases from J, the junction kept 7 bases outside the gene matches. This CDR3 is 15 amino acids long. CDR3 region: CASSRGQGWAGELFF. The CDR3 DNA sequence: TGTGCCAGCAGCCGGGGACAGGGATGGGCCGGGGAGCTGTTTTTT.

The chain combines TRBV6-5 with TRBJ2-1; maybe TRBD2 (7 bases). Germline CDR1 is MNHEY and CDR2 is SVGAGI. CDR3 length equals 15 residues. V was shortened by 4 bases and J by 6 bases, with 16 bases between the two germline ends. The CDR3 here is CASSLQGGGLNEQFF. The DNA of the CDR3 is TGTGCCAGCAGTTTACAAGGGGGGGGGCTCAATGAGCAGTTCTTC.

The CDR3 sequence is CASSLGTYYGYTF. The DNA of the CDR3 is TGTGCCAGCAGTTTAGGCACCTACTATGGCTACACCTTC. This rearrangement joins TRBV27 to TRBJ1-2; D is ambiguous. CDR3 length: 13 residues. V was clipped by 2 bases and J by 3 bases, with 7 bases between them. Germline loops: CDR1 MNHEY, CDR2 SMNVEV (reference sequence).

This clone was detected only a few times. The V call is TRBV5-1, the J call TRBJ2-7; no firm D call. The CDR3 totals 11 residues. Germline V gives CDR1 SGHRS, CDR2 YFSETQ. V was clipped by 3 bases and J by 7 bases, with 8 bases between them. CDR3 in amino acids: CASSYGFEQYF. CDR3 DNA: TGCGCCAGCAGCTATGGATTTGAGCAGTACTTC.